Given below is one T cell receptor beta chain in context. Its antigen is currently unknown. These data belong to a study of CXCR3-negative and CXCR3-positive naive CD8 T cells. General observations from the study: CXCR3-positive naive cells had more hydrophobic TRB CDR3s than CXCR3-negative naive cells. Memory cells diverged, while naive CXCR3-positive and CXCR3-negative cells had similar TRBV-TRBJ usage. Diversity in memory CD8+ cells fell much lower than the comparably high levels seen in both naive subsets. The study found CXCR3 expression partially decreased after cryopreservation and ran most assays on fresh PBMCs.

The CDR3 extends over 13 amino acids. Germline-derived CDR1 and CDR2 are KGHSH and LQKENI. UMI-tagged TRB cDNA libraries were built via 5' RACE. TCRdb re-called the 5' RACE reads and gives one entry per CDR3 protein, without DNA. The table for this sample gives over 50,000 distinct CDR3 sequences. Naivety in CD8+ T cells corresponded to a CD45RO-CCR7+CD27+CD95- phenotype. The chain couples TRBV18 to TRBJ2-7; TCRdb's D call of TRBD1 is untestable without DNA. Sequencing was carried out using naive CXCR3+ CD8+ T cells from blood. Subset in this sample: CD45RO-CCR7+CD27+CD95- naive CD8+ T cells expressing CXCR3 (TNR3+). The origin of this receptor is a human donor in good health. Some clones in this sample may be carry-over from other donors' samples. The CDR3 spells CASSPGPSYEQYF.